The sequence of this T cell receptor (beta chain) was determined in a study of T cells in Graves' hyperthyroidism and ophthalmopathy. Amplified TCR beta CDR3 regions derived from RNA transcripts. First-round RT-PCR with HTBI primers amplified the TCR CDR3 region. A single record per CDR3 protein comes from TCRdb applying MiXCR to the multiplex PCR reads. The sample records around 690,000 distinct CDR3 sequences, 15% to 20% being singletons. The germline gives CDR1 SGHRS, CDR2 YFSETQ. The V segment lost 5 bases and the J segment 2 bases; nucleotides outside the gene matches: 7. The CDR3 sequence is 15 residues long.

The V gene is TRBV5-1, the J gene TRBJ2-3; 8 bases are shared with TRBD2. Specimen: blood. This sequence originates from a man aged 50-59 years with Graves' hyperthyroidism. CDR3 bases: TGCGCCAGCAGACTTAGCGGGATCGTCACAGATACGCAGTATTTT. It encodes CASRLSGIVTDTQYF.